Below are 6 T cell receptor beta chains sequenced from a single sample in a study of cytomegalovirus exposure and HLA in healthy donors (dated by TCRdb to 2015 to 2018). Libraries were made using the immunoSEQ multiplex PCR assay. For the multiplex PCR, a mixture combining 60 forward primers for TCR Vbeta segments and 13 reverse primers for TCR Jbeta segments was used. TCRdb took over this immuneACCESS table, retaining in-frame rearrangements with V and J assigned. Such tables are incomplete; in checked studies, under half of the missing clones stem from an unresolved V gene, and the remainder is unexplained. This sample comprises about 140,000 clones, almost 80% of them detected only once. Approximately 0.97% of the sample is in the top ten clones. Material: PBMCs. The receptor set was obtained from a man aged 18 to 30 in good health and CMV-seronegative.

The chain recombines TRBV27 with TRBJ1-4, with D possibly matching TRBD1 (6 bases). Germline values: CDR1 MNHEY, CDR2 SMNVEV (reference sequence). The CDR3 runs 16 residues. V lost 6 bases, J lost 7 bases, and 21 bases lay in between. CDR3 nucleotide sequence: TGTGCCAGCAGGGCCTTACAGGGAATCCCGGGTGAAAAACTGTTTTTT. Its protein product is CASRALQGIPGEKLFF.

This clone appeared a few times. The chain carries TRBV10-3 and TRBJ1-1, with D unresolved. V was trimmed by 6 bases and J by 8 bases, leaving 19 bases between them. This CDR3 region has 14 residues. Germline CDR1 ENHRY, CDR2 SYGVKD. CDR3 nucleotides: TGTGCCATCAGCGGGTGGAACACGGGAAAAGAAGCTTTCTTT. Its protein is CAISGWNTGKEAFF.

The chain carries TRBV27 and TRBJ2-5; 8 bases align to TRBD2. The DNA end is a closer match to TRBJ2-7, so the J assignment may be wrong. Germline values: CDR1 MNHEY, CDR2 SMNVEV (reference sequence). The CDR3 loop spans 13 amino acids. DNA of the CDR3: TGTGCCAGCAGTTCGGGGGGGGCCTACGAGCAGTACTTC. The encoded protein is CASSSGGAYEQYF.

This chain uses TRBV9 with TRBJ1-1, with TRBD1 matching 7 bases. V gave up 4 bases and J gave up 1 base; unmatched junction bases: 7. This CDR3 has 15 amino acids. Looked up from germline, CDR1 is SGDLS and CDR2 is YYNGEE. The CDR3 DNA reads TGTGCCAGCAGCCCCTCCGGGACAGCGAACACTGAAGCTTTCTTT. The encoded protein is CASSPSGTANTEAFF.

This clone was seen once. This chain joins TRBV7-2 and TRBJ2-3, with 12 positions matching TRBD2. The ends lost 0 bases at V and 3 bases at J; junction bases unmatched: 7. Germline V gene data show CDR1 as SGHTA and CDR2 as FQGNSA. This CDR3 has 18 residues. CDR3 sequence (DNA): TGTGCCAGCAGCTTAGCGCGAGCTAGCGGGGGGGCTACAGATACGCAGTATTTT. It yields the protein CASSLARASGGATDTQYF.

V gene TRBV25-1 combines with J gene TRBJ1-5, with D possibly TRBD1 on 5 matching bases. This CDR3 is built from 14 residues. The V end was cut by 1 base, the J end by 6 bases, with 10 bases between. The germline CDR1 and CDR2 sequences are MGHDK and SYGVNS. The CDR3: CASSESGRGQPQHF. The CDR3 DNA reads as TGTGCCAGCAGTGAATCAGGGAGGGGTCAGCCCCAGCATTTT.